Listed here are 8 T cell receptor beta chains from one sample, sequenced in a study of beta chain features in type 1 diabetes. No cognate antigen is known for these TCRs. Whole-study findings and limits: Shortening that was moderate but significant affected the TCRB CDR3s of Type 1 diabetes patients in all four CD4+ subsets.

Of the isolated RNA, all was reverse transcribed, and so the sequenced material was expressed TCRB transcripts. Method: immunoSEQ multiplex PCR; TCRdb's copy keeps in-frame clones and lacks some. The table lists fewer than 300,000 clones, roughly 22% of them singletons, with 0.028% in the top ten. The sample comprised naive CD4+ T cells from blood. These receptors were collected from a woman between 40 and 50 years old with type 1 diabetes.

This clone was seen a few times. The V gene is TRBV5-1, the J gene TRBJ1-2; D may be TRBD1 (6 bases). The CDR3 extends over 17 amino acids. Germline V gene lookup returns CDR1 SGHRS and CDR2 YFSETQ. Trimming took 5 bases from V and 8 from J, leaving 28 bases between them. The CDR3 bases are TGCGCCAGCAGTCAATTTATCTCAGGGGCTGGCGCGAGAGGCTACACCTTC. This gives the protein CASSQFISGAGARGYTF.

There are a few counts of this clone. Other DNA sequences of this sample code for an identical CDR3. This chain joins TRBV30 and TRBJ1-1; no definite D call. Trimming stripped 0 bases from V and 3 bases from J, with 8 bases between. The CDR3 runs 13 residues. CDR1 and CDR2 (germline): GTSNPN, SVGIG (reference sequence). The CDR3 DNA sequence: TGTGCCTGGAGTGTACAAGTGGACACTGAAGCTTTCTTT. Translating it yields CAWSVQVDTEAFF.

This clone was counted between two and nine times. The CDR3 region has the DNA TGTGCCAGCTCACCAACTTGGGTAGGGACAGAGAACACTGAAGCTTTCTTT. Residues: CASSPTWVGTENTEAFF. The V gene is TRBV18, the J gene TRBJ1-1, with 7 nucleotides matching TRBD1. The CDR3 covers 17 residues. Germline CDR1 reads KGHSH; CDR2 reads LQKENI. V lost 2 bases, J lost 1 base, and 10 bases stayed unmatched. The full variable domain, its missing parts supplied by reference TRBV18 and TRBJ1-1, is NAGVMQNPRHLVRRRGQEARLRCSPMKGHSHVYWYRQLPEEGLKFMVYLQKENIIDESGMPKERFSAEFPKEGPSILRIQQVVRGDSAAYFCASSPTWVGTENTEAFFGQGTRLTVV.

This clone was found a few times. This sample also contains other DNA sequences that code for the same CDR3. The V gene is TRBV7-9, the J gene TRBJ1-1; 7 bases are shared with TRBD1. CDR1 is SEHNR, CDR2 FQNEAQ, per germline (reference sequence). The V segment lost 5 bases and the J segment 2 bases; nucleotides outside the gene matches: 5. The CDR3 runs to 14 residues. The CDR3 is CASSLRQGNTEAFF. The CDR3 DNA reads TGTGCCAGCAGCCTCAGACAGGGAAACACTGAAGCTTTCTTT.

The CDR3 region has the DNA TGTGCCAGCAGTGTCTCGGGAACAGATACGCAGTATTTT. It specifies CASSVSGTDTQYF. The chain carries TRBV25-1 and TRBJ2-3; D may be TRBD2 (5 bases). V shed 4 bases and J shed 3 bases, with 8 bases lying between them. The germline V gene encodes CDR1 MGHDK and CDR2 SYGVNS. The CDR3 is 13 residues long.

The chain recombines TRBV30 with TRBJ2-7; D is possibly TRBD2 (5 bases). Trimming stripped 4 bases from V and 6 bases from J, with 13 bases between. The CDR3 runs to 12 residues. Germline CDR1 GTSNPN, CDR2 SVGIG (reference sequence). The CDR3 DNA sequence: TGTGCCTGGATTCCCCGGGGAGCCGAGCAGTACTTC. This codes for CAWIPRGAEQYF.

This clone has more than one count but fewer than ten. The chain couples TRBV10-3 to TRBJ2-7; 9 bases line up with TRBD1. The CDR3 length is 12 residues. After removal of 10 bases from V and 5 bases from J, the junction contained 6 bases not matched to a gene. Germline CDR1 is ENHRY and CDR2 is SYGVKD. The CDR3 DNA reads TGTGCCACCAGGGACAGGGTGGACGAGCAGTACTTC. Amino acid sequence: CATRDRVDEQYF.

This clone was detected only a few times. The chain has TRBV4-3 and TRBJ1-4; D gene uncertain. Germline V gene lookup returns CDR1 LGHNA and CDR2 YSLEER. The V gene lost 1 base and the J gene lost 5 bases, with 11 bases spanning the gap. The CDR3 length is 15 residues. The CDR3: CASSQVTEANEKLFF. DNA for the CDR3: TGCGCCAGCAGCCAAGTAACAGAAGCAAATGAAAAACTGTTTTTT.